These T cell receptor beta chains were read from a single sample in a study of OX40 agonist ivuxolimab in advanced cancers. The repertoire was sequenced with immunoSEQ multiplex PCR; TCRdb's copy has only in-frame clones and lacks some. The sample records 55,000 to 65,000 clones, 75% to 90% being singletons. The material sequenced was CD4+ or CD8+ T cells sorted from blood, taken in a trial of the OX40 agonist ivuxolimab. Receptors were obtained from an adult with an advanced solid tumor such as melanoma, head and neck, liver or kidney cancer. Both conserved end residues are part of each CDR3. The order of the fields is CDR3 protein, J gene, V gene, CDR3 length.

CDR3 protein: CASRAGYAGNTIYF; J gene: TRBJ1-3; V gene: TRBV2; CDR3 length: 14
CDR3 protein: CASSLVGGVGYEQYF; J gene: TRBJ2-7; V gene: TRBV5-5; CDR3 length: 15
CDR3 protein: CASSSGTGGVNRDTF; J gene: TRBJ1-2; V gene: TRBV28; CDR3 length: 15
CDR3 protein: CASSTGTSTDTQYF; J gene: TRBJ2-3; V gene: TRBV18; CDR3 length: 14
CDR3 protein: CASSLSGTGRDINYGYTF; J gene: TRBJ1-2; V gene: TRBV27; CDR3 length: 18
CDR3 protein: CASSLGSRPNSPLHF; J gene: TRBJ1-6; V gene: TRBV5-6; CDR3 length: 15
CDR3 protein: CSPGQGDEQYF; J gene: TRBJ2-7; V gene: TRBV20-1; CDR3 length: 11
CDR3 protein: CASSDSVGGETQYF; J gene: TRBJ2-5; V gene: TRBV6-1; CDR3 length: 14
CDR3 protein: CASKGTRSYEQYF; J gene: TRBJ2-7; V gene: TRBV19; CDR3 length: 13
CDR3 protein: CASSTSGTANTEAFF; J gene: TRBJ1-1; V gene: TRBV7-6; CDR3 length: 15
CDR3 protein: CASTFRPGQDHYEQYF; J gene: TRBJ2-7; V gene: TRBV5-1; CDR3 length: 16
CDR3 protein: CAWSHGGSNQPQHF; J gene: TRBJ1-5; V gene: TRBV30; CDR3 length: 14
CDR3 protein: CASGLEPTNTGELFF; J gene: TRBJ2-2; V gene: TRBV12-5; CDR3 length: 15
CDR3 protein: CASSLSGGTGANVLTF; J gene: TRBJ2-6; V gene: TRBV7-2; CDR3 length: 16
CDR3 protein: CASSLNSLHNTGELFF; J gene: TRBJ2-2; V gene: TRBV5-6; CDR3 length: 16
CDR3 protein: CASSAYRADTQYF; J gene: TRBJ2-3; V gene: TRBV7-3; CDR3 length: 13
CDR3 protein: CSAWSADTQYF; J gene: TRBJ2-3; V gene: TRBV20-1; CDR3 length: 11
CDR3 protein: CASSGGQGAGELFF; J gene: TRBJ2-2; V gene: TRBV5-1; CDR3 length: 14
CDR3 protein: CASSIAGGAYEQYF; J gene: TRBJ2-7; V gene: TRBV19; CDR3 length: 14
CDR3 protein: CASRSARGAKNIQYF; J gene: TRBJ2-4; V gene: TRBV11-2; CDR3 length: 15
CDR3 protein: CASSTTSGGSTDTQYF; J gene: TRBJ2-3; V gene: TRBV7-2; CDR3 length: 16
CDR3 protein: CSGLGAHSTDTQYF; J gene: TRBJ2-3; V gene: TRBV29-1; CDR3 length: 14
CDR3 protein: CASSILSGGEAGELFF; J gene: TRBJ2-2; V gene: TRBV5-1; CDR3 length: 16
CDR3 protein: CASSLANGELFF; J gene: TRBJ2-2; V gene: TRBV7-9; CDR3 length: 12
CDR3 protein: CASTMTSETYNEQFF; J gene: TRBJ2-1; V gene: TRBV6-1; CDR3 length: 15
CDR3 protein: CASSPDRGRNEQYF; J gene: TRBJ2-7; V gene: TRBV28; CDR3 length: 14
CDR3 protein: CASSYAGTASGETQYF; J gene: TRBJ2-5; V gene: TRBV5-1; CDR3 length: 16
CDR3 protein: CASSTGTLGADTQYF; J gene: TRBJ2-3; V gene: TRBV5-8; CDR3 length: 15
CDR3 protein: CASSLQGYEQYF; J gene: TRBJ2-7; V gene: TRBV7-9; CDR3 length: 12
CDR3 protein: CASSVLGQGAGEQFF; J gene: TRBJ2-1; V gene: TRBV9; CDR3 length: 15
CDR3 protein: CASSYTWGLSTDTQYF; J gene: TRBJ2-3; V gene: TRBV6-5; CDR3 length: 16
CDR3 protein: CASSDDRRNSPLHF; J gene: TRBJ1-6; V gene: TRBV2; CDR3 length: 14
CDR3 protein: CASSRDSSTDTQYF; J gene: TRBJ2-3; V gene: TRBV9; CDR3 length: 14
CDR3 protein: CASSAPYSTGQNEKLFF; J gene: TRBJ1-4; V gene: TRBV9; CDR3 length: 17
CDR3 protein: CASSPNPGGRETQYF; J gene: TRBJ2-5; V gene: TRBV6-5; CDR3 length: 15
CDR3 protein: CASSRARSSNYGYTF; J gene: TRBJ1-2; V gene: TRBV6-5; CDR3 length: 15
CDR3 protein: CASTNRESTGELFF; J gene: TRBJ2-2; V gene: TRBV6-1; CDR3 length: 14
CDR3 protein: CASSLAPTGGREDTEAFF; J gene: TRBJ1-1; V gene: TRBV5-1; CDR3 length: 18
CDR3 protein: CASSAVVNEQFF; J gene: TRBJ2-1; V gene: TRBV6-1; CDR3 length: 12
CDR3 protein: CASSQALAGVFSQETQYF; J gene: TRBJ2-5; V gene: TRBV4-2; CDR3 length: 18
CDR3 protein: CASSFNQEGYTF; J gene: TRBJ1-2; V gene: TRBV28; CDR3 length: 12
CDR3 protein: CASSLVPDTGYTF; J gene: TRBJ1-2; V gene: TRBV11-2; CDR3 length: 13
CDR3 protein: CASSLDPGARNEQFF; J gene: TRBJ2-1; V gene: TRBV5-1; CDR3 length: 15
CDR3 protein: CASSEGSGGVHNEQFF; J gene: TRBJ2-1; V gene: TRBV6-1; CDR3 length: 16
CDR3 protein: CASSPGLAGGNEQFF; J gene: TRBJ2-1; V gene: TRBV7-9; CDR3 length: 15
CDR3 protein: CASSLYSGSGAKNIQYF; J gene: TRBJ2-4; V gene: TRBV11-2; CDR3 length: 17
CDR3 protein: CASSPGPVNTEAFF; J gene: TRBJ1-1; V gene: TRBV18; CDR3 length: 14
CDR3 protein: CASSLGLPTDTQYF; J gene: TRBJ2-3; V gene: TRBV5-8; CDR3 length: 14
CDR3 protein: CAISEGLAGGDTQYF; J gene: TRBJ2-3; V gene: TRBV10-3; CDR3 length: 15
CDR3 protein: CASSKAQPYEQYF; J gene: NA; V gene: TRBV21-1; CDR3 length: 13
CDR3 protein: CASSLVSTLQETQYF; J gene: TRBJ2-5; V gene: TRBV28; CDR3 length: 15
CDR3 protein: CASSLGQGAIGYTF; J gene: TRBJ1-2; V gene: TRBV7-2; CDR3 length: 14
CDR3 protein: CASTWEAVYEQYF; J gene: TRBJ2-7; V gene: TRBV6-1; CDR3 length: 13
CDR3 protein: CASSSGTDYGYTF; J gene: TRBJ1-2; V gene: TRBV5-1; CDR3 length: 13
CDR3 protein: CASSFYGNTGELFF; J gene: TRBJ2-2; V gene: TRBV11-1; CDR3 length: 14
CDR3 protein: CASSRRANTEAFF; J gene: TRBJ1-1; V gene: TRBV28; CDR3 length: 13
CDR3 protein: CASRLTGGPTQYF; J gene: TRBJ2-3; V gene: TRBV5-8; CDR3 length: 13
CDR3 protein: CASSSAFSGGADTQYF; J gene: TRBJ2-3; V gene: TRBV5-1; CDR3 length: 16
CDR3 protein: CASRRDRDNYGYTF; J gene: TRBJ1-2; V gene: TRBV6-5; CDR3 length: 14
CDR3 protein: CASSLLGQPGRETQYF; J gene: TRBJ2-5; V gene: TRBV28; CDR3 length: 16